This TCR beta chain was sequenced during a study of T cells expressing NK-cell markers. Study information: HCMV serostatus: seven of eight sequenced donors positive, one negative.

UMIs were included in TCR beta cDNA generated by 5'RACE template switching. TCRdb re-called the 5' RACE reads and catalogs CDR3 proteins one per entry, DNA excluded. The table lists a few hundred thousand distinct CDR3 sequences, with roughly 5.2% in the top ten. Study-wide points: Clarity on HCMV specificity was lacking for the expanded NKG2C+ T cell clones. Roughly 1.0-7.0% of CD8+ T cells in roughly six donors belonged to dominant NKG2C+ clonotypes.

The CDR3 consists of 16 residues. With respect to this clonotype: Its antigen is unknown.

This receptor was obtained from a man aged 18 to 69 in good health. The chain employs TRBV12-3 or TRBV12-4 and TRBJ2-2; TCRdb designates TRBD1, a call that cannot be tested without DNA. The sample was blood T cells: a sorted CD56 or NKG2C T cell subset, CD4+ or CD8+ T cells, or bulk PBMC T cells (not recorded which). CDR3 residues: CASRIRQGAVTGELFF.